This T cell receptor beta chain was captured in a study of T cell responses to AZD1222 COVID-19 vaccine. Clones were sequenced by immunoSEQ multiplex PCR, and TCRdb holds only the in-frame ones, with some missing. The sample lists over 100,000 clones, around 87% occurring once. The ends were cut back, 2 bases at V and 6 bases at J, with 13 bases in the middle. Germline V gene lookup returns CDR1 ENHRY and CDR2 SYGVKD. This CDR3 region has 14 residues. The starting material was peripheral blood, obtained on day 0 of AZD1222 vaccination. The sequence derives from an adult in good health. V gene TRBV10-3 combines with J gene TRBJ1-2; D remains ambiguous. The CDR3 DNA is TGTGCCATCAGTGAGCGGCCGGTCCCCCATGGCTACACCTTC. It yields the protein CAISERPVPHGYTF.